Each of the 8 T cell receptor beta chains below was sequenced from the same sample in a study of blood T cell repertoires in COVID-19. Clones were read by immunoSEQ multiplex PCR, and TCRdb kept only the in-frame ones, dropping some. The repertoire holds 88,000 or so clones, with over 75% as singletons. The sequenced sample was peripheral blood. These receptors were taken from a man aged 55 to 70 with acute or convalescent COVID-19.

CDR3 loop: CASSTGTGSTGELFF. The DNA of the CDR3 is TGTGCCAGCAGTACCGGGACAGGGTCAACCGGGGAGCTGTTTTTT. The chain has TRBV7-9 and TRBJ2-2, with 9 positions matching TRBD1. The CDR3 extends over 15 amino acids. Looked up from germline, CDR1 is SEHNR and CDR2 is FQNEAQ (reference sequence). After removal of 6 bases from V and 5 bases from J, the junction contained 7 bases not matched to a gene.

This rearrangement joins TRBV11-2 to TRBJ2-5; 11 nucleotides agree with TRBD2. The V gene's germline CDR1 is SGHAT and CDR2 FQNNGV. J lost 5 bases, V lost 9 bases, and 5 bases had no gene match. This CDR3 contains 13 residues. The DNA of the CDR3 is TGTGCCAGTGGATTAGCGGGGGGGGAGACCCAGTACTTC. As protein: CASGLAGGETQYF.

The CDR3 spells CASSLRRVSGVRTDTQYF. CDR3 DNA: TGTGCCAGCAGCTTAAGGAGAGTGTCAGGGGTACGCACAGATACGCAGTATTTT. The chain links TRBV7-3 to TRBJ2-3, with TRBD1 as a possible D gene (6 bases). Germline V gene data show CDR1 as SGHTA and CDR2 as FQGTGA. The CDR3 is made up of 18 amino acids. V was cut by 1 base and J by 1 base, with 18 bases left in between.

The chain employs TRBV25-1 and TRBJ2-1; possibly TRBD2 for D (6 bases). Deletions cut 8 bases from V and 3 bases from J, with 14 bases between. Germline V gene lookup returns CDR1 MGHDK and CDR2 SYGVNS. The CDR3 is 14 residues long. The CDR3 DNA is TGTGCCAGCCGCCTCGGGAGTAGCTACAATGAGCAGTTCTTC. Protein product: CASRLGSSYNEQFF.

CDR3 protein: CASSHQLGLTGGDNSPLHF. The CDR3 nucleotides are TGCGCCAGCAGCCATCAATTGGGGCTGACAGGGGGAGATAATTCACCCCTCCACTTT. The chain joins TRBV4-1 to TRBJ1-6; 9 nucleotides agree with TRBD1. The CDR3 consists of 19 residues. Germline values: CDR1 MGHRA, CDR2 YSYEKL. J gave up 5 bases and V 3 bases, and 14 bases lay outside the gene matches.

CDR3 nucleotide sequence: TGTGCCAGCAGCGTAGAGGGACTAAGCGTTGAGCAGTTCTTC. It codes for CASSVEGLSVEQFF. This chain uses TRBV9 with TRBJ2-1; 7 bases are a match to TRBD2. Losses at the gene ends were 0 bases for V and 9 bases for J; bases not matched to a gene: 6. This CDR3 has 14 amino acids. CDR1 and CDR2 from the germline V gene are SGDLS and YYNGEE.

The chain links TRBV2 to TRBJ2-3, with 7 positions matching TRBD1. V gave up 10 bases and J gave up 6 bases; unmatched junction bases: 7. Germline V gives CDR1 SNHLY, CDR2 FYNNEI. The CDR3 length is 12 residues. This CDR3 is CANKETGDTQYF. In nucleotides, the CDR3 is TGTGCCAACAAAGAGACAGGGGATACGCAGTATTTT.

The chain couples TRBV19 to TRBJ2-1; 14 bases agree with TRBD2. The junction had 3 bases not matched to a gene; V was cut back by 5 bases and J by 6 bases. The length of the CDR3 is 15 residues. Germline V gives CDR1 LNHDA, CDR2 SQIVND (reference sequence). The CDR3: CASSSGTSGSNEQFF. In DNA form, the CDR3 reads TGTGCCAGTAGTTCCGGGACTAGCGGGAGCAATGAGCAGTTCTTC.